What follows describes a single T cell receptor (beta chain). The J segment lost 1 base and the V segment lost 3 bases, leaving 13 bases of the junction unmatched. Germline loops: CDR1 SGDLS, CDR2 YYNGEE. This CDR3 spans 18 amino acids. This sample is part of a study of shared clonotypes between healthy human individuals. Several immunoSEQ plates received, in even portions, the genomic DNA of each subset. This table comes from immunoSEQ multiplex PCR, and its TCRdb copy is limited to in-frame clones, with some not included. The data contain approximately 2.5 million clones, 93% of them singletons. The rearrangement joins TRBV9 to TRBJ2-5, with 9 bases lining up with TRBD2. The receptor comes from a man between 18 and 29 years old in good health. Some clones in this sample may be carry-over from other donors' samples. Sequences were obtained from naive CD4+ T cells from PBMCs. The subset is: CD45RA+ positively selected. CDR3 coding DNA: TGTGCCAGCAGCGAGAGACCCGGGCGGGAGGGCCTCCAAGAGACCCAGTACTTC. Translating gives CASSERPGREGLQETQYF.